This entry describes one T cell receptor (beta chain). Its antigen is not identified. Using immunoSEQ multiplex PCR, the repertoire was profiled, and TCRdb retains in-frame clones only, with some absent. The sample includes some 60,000 clones, about 94% seen only once; the top ten take about 4.1%. The sample originates from a study of cytomegalovirus exposure and HLA in healthy donors. Study conclusions and caveats: Three chains tied to CMV proved CMV antigen-specific in vitro.

Germline V gives CDR1 LNHDA, CDR2 SQIVND (reference sequence). V dropped 2 bases and J dropped 6; count of bases not matched to a gene: 11. This CDR3 spans 16 amino acids. An approximately 120-subject validation cohort, separate from the approximately 670-subject first cohort, supplied the donors. This sequence joins TRBV19 and TRBJ1-1; the match to TRBD1 covers 8 bases. The clonotype was recovered from a man between 18 and 29 years old in good health and CMV-seropositive. Sequenced input: PBMCs. CDR3: CASSINALQGAAEAFF. Written as DNA, the CDR3 is TGTGCCAGTAGTATAAATGCGTTGCAGGGGGCGGCTGAAGCTTTCTTT.